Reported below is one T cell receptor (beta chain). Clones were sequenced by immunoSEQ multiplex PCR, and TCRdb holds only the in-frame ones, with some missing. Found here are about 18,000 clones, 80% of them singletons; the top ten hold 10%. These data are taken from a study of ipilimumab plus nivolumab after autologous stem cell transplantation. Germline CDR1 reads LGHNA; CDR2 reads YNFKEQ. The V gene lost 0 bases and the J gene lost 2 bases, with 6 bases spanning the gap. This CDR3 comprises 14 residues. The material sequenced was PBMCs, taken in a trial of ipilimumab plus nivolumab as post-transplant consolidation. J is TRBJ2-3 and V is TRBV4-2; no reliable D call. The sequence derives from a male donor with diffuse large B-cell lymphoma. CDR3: CASSQDGDTDTQYF. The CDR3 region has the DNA TGTGCCAGCAGCCAAGACGGAGACACAGATACGCAGTATTTT.